The 2 T cell receptor beta chains below were found in one sample sequenced in a study of blood T cell repertoires in COVID-19. Measured with immunoSEQ multiplex PCR; TCRdb has only the in-frame clones, and not every one. In the table there are 200,000 to 300,000 clones, about 93% of which are singletons. Sequenced input: peripheral blood. The receptors shown here come from a man aged 30 to 39 with COVID-19, enrolled during active disease.

The CDR3 reads CASSIGQTLSSLHF. The CDR3 DNA sequence: TGTGCCAGTAGTATCGGACAGACCCTATCTTCCCTCCACTTT. This chain uses TRBV19 with TRBJ1-6, with a tentative D call TRBD1 (6 bases). V lost 3 bases, J lost 14 bases, and 17 bases lay in between. In germline, CDR1 is LNHDA, CDR2 SQIVND (reference sequence). The CDR3 length is 14 residues. The whole variable domain, remainder taken from reference TRBV19 and TRBJ1-6, is DGGITQSPKYLFRKEGQNVTLSCEQNLNHDAMYWYRQDPGQGLRLIYYSQIVNDFQKGDIAEGYSVSREKKESFPLTVTSAQKNPTAFYLCASSIGQTLSSLHFGNGTRLTVT.

The genes are TRBV7-3 and TRBJ2-7; the D gene is possibly TRBD1 (5 bases). CDR1 and CDR2 from the germline V gene are SGHTA and FQGTGA. V was shortened by 5 bases and J by 6 bases, with 17 bases between the two germline ends. The CDR3 runs 14 residues. The CDR3 spells CASSPQSGSGEQYF. CDR3 coding DNA: TGTGCCAGCAGCCCTCAATCAGGGTCCGGCGAGCAGTACTTC.